This passage covers 10 T cell receptor beta chains from one sample sequenced in a study of shared clonotypes between healthy human individuals. The repertoire was sequenced with immunoSEQ multiplex PCR; TCRdb's copy has only in-frame clones and lacks some. The sample has about 2.4 million clones, around nine tenths seen once. The source material was naive CD4+ T cells sorted from blood. Subset denoted: CD45RA+ positively selected. These receptors were taken from a man between 18 and 35 years old in good health.

The chain has TRBV19 and TRBJ2-3; 10 bases are shared with TRBD2. CDR1 LNHDA and CDR2 SQIVND come from the germline V gene (reference sequence). V shed 6 bases, J shed 2 bases, and the junction held 5 bases outside the gene matches. There are 15 residues in the CDR3. The CDR3: CASRNSGRPTDTQYF. The CDR3, as DNA: TGTGCCAGTAGGAATAGCGGGAGGCCCACAGATACGCAGTATTTT.

V usage is TRBV19 and J usage is TRBJ1-2; perhaps TRBD1 as D (5 bases). Germline lookup yields CDR1 LNHDA and CDR2 SQIVND (reference sequence). This CDR3 comprises 15 residues. The V end was cut by 11 bases, the J end by 4 bases, with 23 bases between. The CDR3 loop is CAGRSAGDRGYGYTF. The CDR3 DNA reads as TGTGCCGGAAGATCTGCGGGGGATCGGGGCTATGGCTACACCTTC.

The chain carries TRBV2 and TRBJ1-2; D ambiguous. This CDR3 is 13 amino acids long. Trimming took off 7 bases at V and 8 bases at J, with 17 bases between the two ends. CDR1 and CDR2 (germline): SNHLY, FYNNEI. The CDR3 coding sequence is TGTGCCAGCACCCCCGGAGCGCCGGGAGGCTACACCTTC. Amino acids: CASTPGAPGGYTF.

About this clone itself: Other DNA variants within this sample encode the same CDR3. V and J are TRBV7-2 and TRBJ2-2, with a weak D call TRBD2 (6 bases). The V end lost 5 bases, the J end lost 5 bases, and 15 bases lay between the germline ends. The CDR3 contains 15 residues. The germline CDR1 and CDR2 sequences are SGHTA and FQGNSA. CDR3 region: CASSPRGGGTGELFF. CDR3 coding DNA: TGTGCCAGCAGCCCGCGGGGAGGAGGGACCGGGGAGCTGTTTTTT.

This chain uses TRBV4-1 with TRBJ2-7; 10 bases map to TRBD2. V lost 3 bases to trimming and J lost 6 bases; unmatched junction nucleotides: 26. Germline V lookup: CDR1 MGHRA, CDR2 YSYEKL. CDR3 length: 21 amino acids. CDR3 coding DNA: TGCGCCAGCAGCCACCCCGGGACTAGCGCCCAACCTTTACTCACTAGCCCCGAGCAGTACTTC. Residues: CASSHPGTSAQPLLTSPEQYF.

V is TRBV11-2 and J is TRBJ1-5, with D tentatively TRBD1 (6 bases). The CDR3 runs 15 residues. Trimming removed 5 bases from V and 4 bases from J, with 15 bases in between. Germline assignment: CDR1 SGHAT and CDR2 FQNNGV. DNA for the CDR3: TGTGCCAGCAGCGACGGACAGACAACTAATCAGCCCCAGCATTTT. Translated: CASSDGQTTNQPQHF.

This rearrangement joins TRBV29-1 to TRBJ2-7; D remains unclear. V was cut by 1 base and J by 5 bases, with 9 bases left in between. This CDR3 region has 12 residues. Germline V lookup: CDR1 SQVTM, CDR2 ANQGSEA. Here the CDR3 DNA reads TGCAGCGTTGAAGCCCAAGGAAACGAGCAGTACTTC. Translating it yields CSVEAQGNEQYF.

The chain links TRBV6-5 to TRBJ1-2; D is possibly TRBD1 (5 bases). V was clipped by 6 bases and J by 3 bases, with 11 bases between them. This CDR3 has 13 residues. Germline loops: CDR1 MNHEY, CDR2 SVGAGI. CDR3 residues: CASSWGTDYGYTF. In DNA, the CDR3 is TGTGCCAGCAGCTGGGGGACGGACTATGGCTACACCTTC.

This clone was picked up one time. This chain joins TRBV5-1 and TRBJ2-7, with 9 bases aligning to TRBD1. The germline gives CDR1 SGHRS, CDR2 YFSETQ. This CDR3 is 16 amino acids long. J gave up 2 bases and V 1 base, and 7 bases lay outside the gene matches. The CDR3 region has the DNA TGCGCCAGCAGCTTGCTTGGACAGGGGATTACCTACGAGCAGTACTTC. Translation: CASSLLGQGITYEQYF.

The chain carries TRBV5-1 and TRBJ2-1; 9 positions agree with TRBD1. CDR3 length: 17 residues. The V and J ends lost 3 bases and 4 bases, in that order; junction bases with no gene match: 11. Germline assignment: CDR1 SGHRS and CDR2 YFSETQ. The CDR3 coding sequence is TGCGCCAGCAGCTCTACCTCCGGGACAGGGAATTACAATGAGCAGTTCTTC. As protein: CASSSTSGTGNYNEQFF.